The 9 T cell receptor beta chains presented below share a single source sample, sequenced in a study of control samples from healthy donors and cancer patients. This table comes from immunoSEQ multiplex PCR, and its TCRdb copy is limited to in-frame clones, with some not included. The top ten clones hold roughly 22% of a sample with tens of thousands of clones, approximately 90% of them seen once. Sequences were obtained from PBMCs. The receptor set was obtained from a woman aged 35 to 49 with head and neck cancer.

The CDR3 sequence: CASRPSGSTDTQYF. CDR3 bases: TGTGCCAGCAGACCCAGCGGTAGCACAGATACGCAGTATTTT. The genes are TRBV28 and TRBJ2-3; a possible D gene is TRBD2 (5 bases). CDR1 is MDHEN, CDR2 SYDVKM, per germline. V was shortened by 6 bases and J by 0 bases, with 10 bases between the two germline ends. This CDR3 is 14 amino acids long.

This rearrangement joins TRBV5-1 to TRBJ1-2; no clear D. The CDR3 totals 14 residues. Germline values: CDR1 SGHRS, CDR2 YFSETQ. Trimming shortened V by 6 bases and J by 0 bases, and 12 bases separated the two germline ends. CDR3 residues: CASNTGLANYGYTF. The DNA for the CDR3 is TGCGCCAGCAATACGGGGTTAGCTAACTATGGCTACACCTTC.

The genes are TRBV5-1 and TRBJ2-7, with D perhaps matching TRBD1 (6 bases). V dropped 7 bases and J dropped 4 bases, with 27 bases sitting between them. There are 17 residues in the CDR3. Germline CDR1 is SGHRS and CDR2 is YFSETQ. The CDR3 DNA is TGCGCCAGCCATTTTGACCGGACCGGGACATCCAAATACGAGCAGTACTTC. Encoded protein: CASHFDRTGTSKYEQYF. Full variable domain (outside the CDR3, taken from reference TRBV5-1 and TRBJ2-7): KAGVTQTPRYLIKTRGQQVTLSCSPISGHRSVSWYQQTPGQGLQFLFEYFSETQRNKGNFPGRFSGRQFSNSRSEMNVSTLELGDSALYLCASHFDRTGTSKYEQYFGPGTRLTVT.

The gene calls are TRBV28 and TRBJ1-5; D is uncertain. The V and J ends lost 3 bases and 5 bases respectively, with 14 bases between them. CDR1 MDHEN and CDR2 SYDVKM come from the germline V gene. This CDR3 contains 15 residues. CDR3 in amino acids: CASSFFIRIDQPQHF. CDR3 coding DNA: TGTGCCAGCAGTTTTTTTATAAGAATCGATCAGCCCCAGCATTTT. The variable domain in full, with the rest retrieved from reference TRBV28 and TRBJ1-5, is DVKVTQSSRYLVKRTGEKVFLECVQDMDHENMFWYRQDPGLGLRLIYFSYDVKMKEKGDIPEGYSVSREKKERFSLILESASTNQTSMYLCASSFFIRIDQPQHFGDGTRLSIL.

V is TRBV30 and J is TRBJ2-7; TRBD1 is a possible D gene (6 bases). The CDR3 spans 13 residues. Trimming pared 1 base from V and 6 bases from J, leaving 13 bases between. Germline CDR1 and CDR2: GTSNPN and SVGIG (reference sequence). CDR3 nucleotide sequence: TGTGCCTGGAGTGGGCAGGGGTTAGGCGAGCAGTACTTC. It is translated as CAWSGQGLGEQYF.

The chain combines TRBV2 with TRBJ1-6; D is ambiguous. CDR3 length: 16 amino acids. The ends were cut back, 6 bases at V and 0 bases at J, with 12 bases in the middle. The V gene's germline CDR1 is SNHLY and CDR2 FYNNEI. CDR3 in amino acids: CASRGSPISYNSPLHF. Written as DNA, the CDR3 is TGTGCCAGCAGGGGCAGTCCGATCTCCTATAATTCACCCCTCCACTTT.

This clone came up once. CDR3 coding DNA: TGTGCCACCAGCACCCGATTCCAGACTAGCGGGGGGGTGAACACCGGGGAGCTGTTTTTT. It yields the protein CATSTRFQTSGGVNTGELFF. The chain uses TRBV15 and TRBJ2-2, with 14 positions matching TRBD2. CDR1 LNHNV and CDR2 YYDKDF come from the germline V gene (reference sequence). The ends lost 4 bases at V and 1 base at J; junction bases unmatched: 11. The CDR3 consists of 20 residues.

This clone was counted a few times. V gene TRBV5-5 combines with J gene TRBJ1-2; tentative D call: TRBD1 (6 bases). The CDR3 runs to 16 residues. Trimming removed 1 base from V and 5 bases from J, with 18 bases in between. Looked up from germline, CDR1 is SGHKS and CDR2 is YYEKEE (reference sequence). The CDR3 DNA reads as TGTGCCAGCAGCTTGAAATTATCAGGGGCTGGGTATGGCTACACCTTC. Its protein is CASSLKLSGAGYGYTF.

The chain couples TRBV19 to TRBJ1-5; D is uncertain. V lost 1 base, J lost 3 bases, and 7 bases lay in between. The CDR3 is 14 amino acids. Germline assignment: CDR1 LNHDA and CDR2 SQIVND (reference sequence). The CDR3 is CASSIAGNNQPQHF. The CDR3 nucleotides read TGTGCCAGTAGTATAGCTGGGAACAATCAGCCCCAGCATTTT. The variable domain in full, with the rest retrieved from reference TRBV19 and TRBJ1-5, is DGGITQSPKYLFRKEGQNVTLSCEQNLNHDAMYWYRQDPGQGLRLIYYSQIVNDFQKGDIAEGYSVSREKKESFPLTVTSAQKNPTAFYLCASSIAGNNQPQHFGDGTRLSIL.